This is a list of T cell receptor beta chains from one sample in a study of radiation and T cells in renal cell carcinoma. Measured with immunoSEQ multiplex PCR; TCRdb has only the in-frame clones, and not every one. The data show just over 150,000 clones, with about nine tenths seen just once and over 10% held by the top ten. This material consisted of blood, taken from a patient whose treatment included radiotherapy and nephrectomy. These receptors all come from a woman aged 50 to 60 with renal cell carcinoma. The CDR3 runs from the conserved cysteine through the conserved F or W. A D gene is named only where the DNA matches it firmly. Where a row states a size, it is once, few, many or the class of an expanded clone; other rows omit it.

cdr3_aa cdr3_nt clone_size v_call d_call j_call
CALSNPAGYEQYF TGTGCTCTAAGCAATCCCGCCGGCTACGAGCAGTACTTC NA TRBV5-6 NA TRBJ2-7
CASSLLPGGQETQYF TGTGCCAGCAGCCTTCTTCCGGGGGGGCAAGAGACCCAGTACTTC NA TRBV11-2 TRBD2 TRBJ2-5
CASSPVGDPKENEQFF TGTGCCAGCAGCCCTGTGGGGGACCCAAAGGAGAATGAGCAGTTCTTC NA TRBV5-8 NA TRBJ2-1
CASSEASTGQGYEQYF TGTGCCAGCAGTGAAGCGTCGACCGGACAGGGTTACGAGCAGTACTTC NA TRBV6-1 TRBD1 TRBJ2-7
CASSLGRDYGYTF TGTGCCAGCAGCTTGGGACGGGACTATGGCTACACCTTC NA TRBV5-4 NA TRBJ1-2
CASSLHHPSSGNTIYF TGTGCCAGCAGCTTACATCACCCTTCCTCTGGAAACACCATATATTTT NA TRBV7-3 NA TRBJ1-3
CASSFRGANQPQHF TGTGCCAGTAGTTTCCGTGGGGCCAATCAGCCCCAGCATTTT NA TRBV19 NA TRBJ1-5
CASSLGPAGHNEQFF TGTGCCAGCAGCTTGGGCCCAGCGGGTCACAATGAGCAGTTCTTC NA TRBV5-6 NA TRBJ2-1
CASIPTRTGTEAFF TGTGCCAGTATTCCGACTAGGACGGGCACTGAAGCTTTCTTT NA TRBV19 NA TRBJ1-1
CASSIDWIAGGLNEQFF TGTGCCAGTAGTATAGATTGGATAGCGGGGGGGCTTAATGAGCAGTTCTTC NA TRBV19 TRBD2 TRBJ2-1
CASSFRTGGATYEQYF TGTGCCAGCAGTTTCAGGACAGGGGGTGCCACCTACGAGCAGTACTTC NA TRBV6-5 TRBD1 TRBJ2-7
CASSPGQGGNTEAFF TGTGCCAGCAGTCCGGGACAGGGCGGAAACACTGAAGCTTTCTTT NA TRBV25-1 TRBD1 TRBJ1-1
CASSGAGQGAGEKLFF TGTGCCAGCAGCGGAGCAGGCCAGGGGGCTGGGGAAAAACTGTTTTTT NA TRBV7-2 TRBD1 TRBJ1-4
CASSESRTGELFF TGTGCCAGCAGTGAAAGTCGCACCGGGGAGCTGTTTTTT NA TRBV6-1 NA TRBJ2-2
CASSELGASGLGSQYF TGCGCCAGCAGTGAGTTGGGGGCTAGCGGCCTCGGGTCCCAGTACTTC NA TRBV10-1 NA TRBJ2-5
CASTLGTSVQETQYF TGCGCCAGCACGCTAGGGACTAGCGTCCAAGAGACCCAGTACTTC NA TRBV5-1 TRBD2 TRBJ2-5
CAWRQGGFGGYGYTF TGTGCCTGGAGACAGGGAGGTTTTGGCGGATATGGCTACACCTTC NA TRBV30 NA TRBJ1-2
CASSPSSYGVGALQQYF TGTGCCAGCAGCCCCAGTAGCTATGGGGTTGGGGCCTTGCAGCAGTACTTC NA TRBV9 NA TRBJ2-7
CASSLAAGGAFF TGTGCCAGCAGCTTAGCGGCAGGAGGAGCTTTCTTT NA TRBV13 NA TRBJ1-1
CASSETGMSYGYTF TGTGCCAGCAGTGAAACAGGAATGTCCTATGGCTACACCTTC NA TRBV6-1 NA TRBJ1-2
CASSIGLAGGPEGELFF TGTGCCAGTAGTATAGGCCTAGCGGGGGGGCCCGAAGGGGAGCTGTTTTTT NA TRBV19 TRBD2 TRBJ2-2
CASSLAATNYGYTF TGTGCCAGCAGCTTAGCGGCAACTAACTATGGCTACACCTTC NA TRBV7-2 NA TRBJ1-2
CASSPDRVNYGYTF TGTGCCAGCAGCCCGGACAGGGTTAACTATGGCTACACCTTC NA TRBV7-6 TRBD1 TRBJ1-2
CASSLDPGPAETQYF TGTGCCAGCAGCTTAGACCCGGGACCGGCAGAGACCCAGTACTTC NA TRBV7-9 NA TRBJ2-5
CASSVSFELTPLHF TGTGCCAGCAGCGTAAGTTTCGAGTTGACACCCCTCCACTTT NA TRBV7-2 NA TRBJ1-6
CASSLDIGTSGGTHTQYF TGTGCCAGCAGCTTAGATATCGGGACTAGCGGGGGGACACATACGCAGTATTTT NA TRBV7-2 TRBD2 TRBJ2-3
CASTESLGPSYEQYF TGTGCCAGCACGGAGAGTTTAGGGCCCTCCTACGAGCAGTACTTC NA TRBV25-1 NA TRBJ2-7
CASSLLSSRQPQHF TGTGCCAGTAGTTTATTGAGTTCCAGGCAGCCCCAGCATTTT once TRBV19 NA TRBJ1-5
CASSPQGGADTQYF TGTGCCAGTAGTCCCCAGGGGGGTGCAGATACGCAGTATTTT NA TRBV19 NA TRBJ2-3
CASSQGEGWGTEAFF TGCGCCAGCAGCCAAGGGGAAGGTTGGGGGACTGAAGCTTTCTTT NA TRBV4-3 NA TRBJ1-1
CASSTDRLANQPQHF TGTGCCAGCAGCACTGACAGGTTGGCAAATCAGCCCCAGCATTTT NA TRBV6-6 NA TRBJ1-5
CASSSRLTGYGYTF TGTGCCAGCAGTTCCAGACTTACCGGCTATGGCTACACCTTC NA TRBV2 NA TRBJ1-2
CAWSVGQGINEQYF TGTGCCTGGAGTGTGGGGCAGGGAATCAACGAGCAGTACTTC few TRBV30 NA TRBJ2-7
CASSGTDNTEAFF TGTGCCAGCAGCGGGACAGACAACACTGAAGCTTTCTTT NA TRBV5-4 TRBD1 TRBJ1-1
CASSPTGGFTEAFF TGTGCCAGCAGCCCAACAGGGGGGTTCACTGAAGCTTTCTTT NA TRBV13 TRBD1 TRBJ1-1
CASSAWDSNYEQYF TGTGCCAGCAGTGCCTGGGACAGCAACTACGAGCAGTACTTC NA TRBV2 TRBD1 TRBJ2-7
CASSGDRGEPQHF TGTGCCAGTAGCGGGGACAGGGGTGAGCCCCAGCATTTT NA TRBV19 TRBD1 TRBJ1-5
CASSDSGTPKGGYTF TGTGCCAGCAGTGATTCCGGGACTCCAAAAGGTGGCTACACCTTC once TRBV6-1 NA TRBJ1-2
CASSVPGAYEQYF TGCGCCAGCAGCGTACCCGGAGCCTACGAGCAGTACTTC NA TRBV4-3 NA TRBJ2-7
CASSQDEGAGAGVDGYTF TGCGCCAGCAGCCAAGATGAAGGGGCCGGGGCTGGGGTAGATGGCTACACCTTC NA TRBV4-1 NA TRBJ1-2
CATSKTSVSGETQYF TGTGCCACCAGCAAGACTAGCGTGTCAGGAGAGACCCAGTACTTC NA TRBV15 TRBD2 TRBJ2-5
CASSVATGQVGEKLFF TGTGCCAGCAGCGTAGCTACAGGGCAAGTTGGGGAAAAACTGTTTTTT once TRBV9 NA TRBJ1-4
CASSSREGSTTEAFF TGCGCCAGCAGCTCGAGGGAGGGAAGTACCACTGAAGCTTTCTTT NA TRBV5-1 NA TRBJ1-1
CASTPGQGIYEQYF TGTGCCAGCACTCCCGGACAGGGCATCTACGAGCAGTACTTC NA TRBV7-9 TRBD1 TRBJ2-7
CASSELGNTEAFF TGTGCCAGCAGTGAATTAGGGAACACTGAAGCTTTCTTT NA TRBV6-1 NA TRBJ1-1
CASSTKGEAFF TGTGCCAGCAGCACAAAAGGGGAAGCTTTCTTT once TRBV7-9 NA TRBJ1-1
CASSVAGIGNEQFF TGTGCCAGCAGCGTGGCGGGGATAGGCAATGAGCAGTTCTTC NA TRBV7-3 NA TRBJ2-1
CASSYVASTDTQYF TGTGCCAGCAGTTACGTGGCCAGCACAGATACGCAGTATTTT NA TRBV6-6 NA TRBJ2-3
CASGTSKTQYF TGTGCCAGCGGGACTAGCAAGACGCAGTATTTT NA TRBV7-6 TRBD2 TRBJ2-3
CASSAGGALQETQYF TGTGCCAGCAGCGCGGGGGGGGCTCTCCAAGAGACCCAGTACTTC NA TRBV9 TRBD2 TRBJ2-5
CASSWNEQFF TGTGCCAGCAGCTGGAATGAGCAGTTCTTC NA TRBV13 NA TRBJ2-1